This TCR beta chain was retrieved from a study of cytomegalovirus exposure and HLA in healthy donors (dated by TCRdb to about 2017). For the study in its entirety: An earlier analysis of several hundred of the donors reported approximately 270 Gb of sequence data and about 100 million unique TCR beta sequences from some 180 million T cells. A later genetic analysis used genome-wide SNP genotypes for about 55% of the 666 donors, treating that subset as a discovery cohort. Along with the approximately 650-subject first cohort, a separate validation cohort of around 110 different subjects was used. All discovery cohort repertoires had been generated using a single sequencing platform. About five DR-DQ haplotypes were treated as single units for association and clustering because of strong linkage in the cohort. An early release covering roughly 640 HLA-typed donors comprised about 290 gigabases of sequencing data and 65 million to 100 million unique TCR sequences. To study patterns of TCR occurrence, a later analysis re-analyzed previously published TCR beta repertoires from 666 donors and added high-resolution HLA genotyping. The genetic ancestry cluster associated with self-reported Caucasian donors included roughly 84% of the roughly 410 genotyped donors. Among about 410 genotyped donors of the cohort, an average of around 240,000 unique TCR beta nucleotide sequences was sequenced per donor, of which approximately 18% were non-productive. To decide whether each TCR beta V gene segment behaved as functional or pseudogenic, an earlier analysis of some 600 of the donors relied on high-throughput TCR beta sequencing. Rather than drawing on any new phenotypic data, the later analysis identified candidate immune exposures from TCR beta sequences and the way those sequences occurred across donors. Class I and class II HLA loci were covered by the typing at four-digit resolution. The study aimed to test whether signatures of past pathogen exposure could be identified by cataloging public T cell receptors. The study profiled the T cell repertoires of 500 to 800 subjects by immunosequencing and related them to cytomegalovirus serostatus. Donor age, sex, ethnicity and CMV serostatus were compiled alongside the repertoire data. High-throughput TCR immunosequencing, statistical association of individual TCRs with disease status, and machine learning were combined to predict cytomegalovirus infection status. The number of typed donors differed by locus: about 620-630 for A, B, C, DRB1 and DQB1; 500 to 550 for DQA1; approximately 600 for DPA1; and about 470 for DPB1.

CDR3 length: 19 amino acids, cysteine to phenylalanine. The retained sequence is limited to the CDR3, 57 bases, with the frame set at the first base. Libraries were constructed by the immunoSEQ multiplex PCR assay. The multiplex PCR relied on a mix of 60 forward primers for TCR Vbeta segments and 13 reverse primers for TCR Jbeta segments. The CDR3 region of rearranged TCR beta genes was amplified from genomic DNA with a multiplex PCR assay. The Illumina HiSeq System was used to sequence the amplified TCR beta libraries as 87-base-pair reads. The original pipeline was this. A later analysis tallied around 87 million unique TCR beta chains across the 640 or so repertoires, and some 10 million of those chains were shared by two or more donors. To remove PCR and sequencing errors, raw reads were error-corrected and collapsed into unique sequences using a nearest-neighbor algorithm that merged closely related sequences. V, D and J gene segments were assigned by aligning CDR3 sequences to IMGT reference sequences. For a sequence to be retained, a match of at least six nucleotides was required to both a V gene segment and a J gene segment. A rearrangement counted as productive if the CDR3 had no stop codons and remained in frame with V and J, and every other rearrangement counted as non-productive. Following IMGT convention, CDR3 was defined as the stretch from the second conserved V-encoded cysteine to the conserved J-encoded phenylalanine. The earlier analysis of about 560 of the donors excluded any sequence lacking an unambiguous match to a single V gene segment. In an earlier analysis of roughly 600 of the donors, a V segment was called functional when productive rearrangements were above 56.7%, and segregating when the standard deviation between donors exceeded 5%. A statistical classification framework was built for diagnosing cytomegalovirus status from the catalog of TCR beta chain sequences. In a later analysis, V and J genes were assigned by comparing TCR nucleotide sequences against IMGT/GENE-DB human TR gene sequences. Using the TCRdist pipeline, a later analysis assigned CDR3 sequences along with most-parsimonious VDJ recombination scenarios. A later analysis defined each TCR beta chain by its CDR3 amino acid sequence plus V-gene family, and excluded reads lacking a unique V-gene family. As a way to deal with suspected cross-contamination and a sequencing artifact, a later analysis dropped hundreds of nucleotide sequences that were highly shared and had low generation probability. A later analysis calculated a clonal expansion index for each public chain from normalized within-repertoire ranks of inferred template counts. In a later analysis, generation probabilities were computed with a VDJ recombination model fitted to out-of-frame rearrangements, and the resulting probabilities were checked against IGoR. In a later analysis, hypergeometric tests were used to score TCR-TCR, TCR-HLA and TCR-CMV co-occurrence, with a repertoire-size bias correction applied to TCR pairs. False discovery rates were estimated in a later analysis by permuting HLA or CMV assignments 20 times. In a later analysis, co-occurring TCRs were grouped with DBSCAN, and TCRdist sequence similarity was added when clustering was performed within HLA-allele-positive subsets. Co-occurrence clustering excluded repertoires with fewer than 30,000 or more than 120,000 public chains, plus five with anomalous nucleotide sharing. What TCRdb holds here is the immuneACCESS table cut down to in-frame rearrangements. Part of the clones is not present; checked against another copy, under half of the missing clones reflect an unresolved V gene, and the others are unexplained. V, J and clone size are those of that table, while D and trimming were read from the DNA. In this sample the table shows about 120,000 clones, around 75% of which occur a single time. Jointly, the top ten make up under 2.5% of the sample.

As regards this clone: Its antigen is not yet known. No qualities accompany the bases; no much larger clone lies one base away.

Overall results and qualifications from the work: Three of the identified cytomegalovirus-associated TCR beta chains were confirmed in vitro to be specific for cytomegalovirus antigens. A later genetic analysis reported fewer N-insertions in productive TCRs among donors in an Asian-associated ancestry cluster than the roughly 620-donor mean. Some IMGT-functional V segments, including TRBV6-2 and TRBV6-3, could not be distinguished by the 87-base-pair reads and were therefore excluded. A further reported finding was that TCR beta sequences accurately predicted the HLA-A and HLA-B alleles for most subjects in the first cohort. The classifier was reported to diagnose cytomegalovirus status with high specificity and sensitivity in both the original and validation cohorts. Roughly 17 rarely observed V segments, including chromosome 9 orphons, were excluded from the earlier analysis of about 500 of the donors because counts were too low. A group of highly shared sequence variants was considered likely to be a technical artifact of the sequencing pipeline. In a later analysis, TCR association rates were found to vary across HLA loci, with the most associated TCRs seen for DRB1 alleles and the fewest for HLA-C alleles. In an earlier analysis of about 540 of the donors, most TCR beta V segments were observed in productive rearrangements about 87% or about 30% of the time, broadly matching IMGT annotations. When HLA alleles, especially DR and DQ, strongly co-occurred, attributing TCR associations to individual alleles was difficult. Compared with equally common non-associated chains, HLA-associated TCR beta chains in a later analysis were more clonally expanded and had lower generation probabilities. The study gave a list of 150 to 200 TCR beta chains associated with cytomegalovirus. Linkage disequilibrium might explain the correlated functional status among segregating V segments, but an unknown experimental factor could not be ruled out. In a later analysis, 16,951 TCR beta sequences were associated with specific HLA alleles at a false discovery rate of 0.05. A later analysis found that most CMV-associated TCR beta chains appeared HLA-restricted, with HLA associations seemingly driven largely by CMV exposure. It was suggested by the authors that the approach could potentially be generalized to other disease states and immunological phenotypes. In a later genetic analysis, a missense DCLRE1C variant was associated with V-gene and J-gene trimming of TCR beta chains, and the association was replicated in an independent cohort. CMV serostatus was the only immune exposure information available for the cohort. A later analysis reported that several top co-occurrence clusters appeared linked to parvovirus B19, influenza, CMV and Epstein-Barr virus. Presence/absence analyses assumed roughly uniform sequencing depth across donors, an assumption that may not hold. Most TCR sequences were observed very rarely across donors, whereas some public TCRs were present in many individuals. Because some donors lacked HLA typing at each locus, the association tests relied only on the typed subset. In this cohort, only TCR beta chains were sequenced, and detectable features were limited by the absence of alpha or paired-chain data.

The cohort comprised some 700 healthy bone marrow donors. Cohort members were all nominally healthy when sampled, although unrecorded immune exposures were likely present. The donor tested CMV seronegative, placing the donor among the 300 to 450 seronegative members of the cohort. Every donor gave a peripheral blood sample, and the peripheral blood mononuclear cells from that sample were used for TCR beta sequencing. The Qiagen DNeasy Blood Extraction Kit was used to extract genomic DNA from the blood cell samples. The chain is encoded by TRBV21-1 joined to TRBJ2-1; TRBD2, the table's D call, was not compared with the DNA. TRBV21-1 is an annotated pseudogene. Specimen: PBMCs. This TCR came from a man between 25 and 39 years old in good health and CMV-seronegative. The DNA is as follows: TGTGCCAGCAGCGCCCCCGGGACTAGCGTTCCCTGTAGCTACAATGAGCAGTTCTTC. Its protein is CASSAPGTSVPCSYNEQFF.